This T cell receptor (beta chain) was recorded in a study of CD8 T cells in Susac syndrome. There are 12 residues in the CDR3. Trimming shortened V by 9 bases and J by 6 bases, and 10 bases separated the two germline ends. Germline assignment: CDR1 KGHDR and CDR2 SFDVKD. Sequencing of TCR beta was performed on blood CD8+ T cells and on blood CD4+ T cells. RNA was extracted with the RNeasy kit, and a quantity of roughly 0.5 to 1 ug was reverse transcribed using random hexamers. A single record per CDR3 protein comes from TCRdb applying MiXCR to the immunoSEQ multiplex PCR reads. The sample records 150,000 to 200,000 distinct CDR3 sequences, around 96% being singletons.

Sequencing was performed on CD8+ T cells from PBMCs. The V and J genes are TRBV24-1 and TRBJ2-2; D may match TRBD1 or TRBD2 (5 bases each). The clonotype comes from a human donor with multiple sclerosis. The CDR3 DNA is TGTGCCACCGGCAGGGACGCCGGGGAGCTGTTTTTT. It is translated as CATGRDAGELFF.